This T cell receptor (beta chain) was recovered during a study of blood T cell repertoires in COVID-19. Overall study: In each case, the material was cDNA or gDNA derived from T cells, B-cell-depleted T cells, or PBMCs.

Methods used by the authors: Amplified reference gene primers provided the basis for estimating nucleated cell counts. This table comes from immunoSEQ multiplex PCR, and its TCRdb copy is limited to in-frame clones, with some not included. The V and J calls and clone size are taken from that table; D and trimming were inferred from the DNA. The sample has 70,000 to 100,000 clones; 80% to 90% are singletons. Patients from Seattle were sampled longitudinally, starting during active infection. This CDR3 has 13 residues. CDR1 and CDR2 from the germline V gene are SGHTA and FQGNSA. Trimming shortened V by 4 bases and J by 6 bases, and 13 bases separated the two germline ends.

This sequence joins TRBV7-2 and TRBJ2-7; D may be TRBD2 (6 bases). The sequence derives from a man aged 50 to 59 with COVID-19, enrolled during active disease. What was sequenced was peripheral blood. The CDR3: CASSSGGLGEQYF. The CDR3 DNA is TGTGCCAGCAGCTCCGGGGGTCTGGGCGAGCAGTACTTC.